One sample yielded the 22 T cell receptor beta chains listed below, sequenced in a study of T cells in Graves' hyperthyroidism and ophthalmopathy. Amplified TCR beta CDR3 regions came from RNA transcripts. TCR CDR3 regions were first amplified by RT-PCR with HTBI primers. TCRdb reanalysed the multiplex PCR reads using MiXCR and keeps one entry per CDR3 protein. The table records more than 500,000 distinct CDR3 sequences, roughly 14% of them present only once. Sequencing was done on a sample of blood. The source of these receptors is a woman between 35 and 50 years old with Graves' ophthalmopathy.

This clonotype has a handful of counts. The chain uses TRBV29-1 and TRBJ2-7, with D uncertain. Germline loops: CDR1 SQVTM, CDR2 ANQGSEA. This CDR3 has 11 amino acids. V was pared by 4 bases and J by 1 base, with 5 bases between. The CDR3 sequence: CSVGVSYEQYF. CDR3 in DNA: TGCAGCGTTGGGGTTTCCTACGAGCAGTACTTC.

The J gene is TRBJ2-7, the V gene TRBV10-3, with D possibly matching TRBD1 (5 bases). Trimming took off 6 bases at V and 3 bases at J, with 12 bases between the two ends. The germline gives CDR1 ENHRY, CDR2 SYGVKD. The CDR3 contains 13 residues. DNA of the CDR3: TGTGCCATCAGGGAGACAGCTGACTACGAGCAGTACTTC. It specifies CAIRETADYEQYF.

The table lists this clonotype with many counts. This sequence joins TRBV5-1 and TRBJ1-5, with D maybe TRBD1 (5 bases). Germline CDR1 SGHRS, CDR2 YFSETQ. This CDR3 is built from 13 residues. Trimming removed 0 bases at V and 8 bases at J, with 9 bases between. CDR3 protein: CASSLVVGEPQHF. The CDR3 DNA is TGCGCCAGCAGCTTGGTGGTGGGGGAGCCCCAGCATTTT. Drawing the rest from reference TRBV5-1 and TRBJ1-5, the complete variable domain is KAGVTQTPRYLIKTRGQQVTLSCSPISGHRSVSWYQQTPGQGLQFLFEYFSETQRNKGNFPGRFSGRQFSNSRSEMNVSTLELGDSALYLCASSLVVGEPQHFGDGTRLSIL.

The chain combines TRBV7-8 with TRBJ1-5; TRBD1 might be the D (5 bases). This CDR3 has 16 residues. Trimming took 3 bases from V and 3 from J, leaving 15 bases between them. CDR1 and CDR2 (germline): SGHVS, FQNEAQ. For the CDR3, the DNA is TGTGCCAGCAGCTTGGAAGGGACTGACTACAATCAGCCCCAGCATTTT. Its translation is CASSLEGTDYNQPQHF.

The sample holds one count of this clonotype. The CDR3 region has the DNA TGTGCCAGCAGTTCCTCGAGGTGGGGACTAGCAAACACCGGGGAGCTGTTTTTT. This sequence encodes CASSSSRWGLANTGELFF. The V gene is TRBV28, the J gene TRBJ2-2, with TRBD2 matching 9 bases. The CDR3 has 18 residues. V lost 4 bases and J lost 2; bases outside the gene matches: 11. Germline CDR1 and CDR2: MDHEN and SYDVKM.

This clonotype was detected many times. This chain links TRBV20-1 with TRBJ1-2; TRBD1 might be the D (6 bases). The V and J ends lost 0 bases and 2 bases respectively, with 13 bases between them. The CDR3 consists of 15 residues. From germline, CDR1 is DFQATT and CDR2 SNEGSKA (reference sequence). The CDR3 DNA reads TGCAGTGCTAGAGAACGGGGCCAGGGGAACTATGGCTACACCTTC. Its protein is CSARERGQGNYGYTF.

This clonotype has just a few counts. The chain combines TRBV19 with TRBJ1-5, with D tentatively TRBD1 (6 bases). The germline gives CDR1 LNHDA, CDR2 SQIVND (reference sequence). The CDR3 loop spans 17 amino acids. The V end was cut by 8 bases, the J end by 3 bases, with 23 bases between. CDR3 sequence: CASRLSGTRTFNQPQHF. The CDR3 coding sequence is TGTGCCAGTCGTTTATCCGGGACACGTACCTTCAATCAGCCCCAGCATTTT.

The sample holds many counts of this clonotype. CDR3 sequence: CASSLVGATYEQYF. The CDR3 nucleotides read TGTGCCAGCAGTTTAGTGGGAGCGACCTACGAGCAGTACTTC. The chain uses TRBV12-3 or TRBV12-4 and TRBJ2-7; weak D call: TRBD2 (5 bases). This CDR3 region has 14 residues. V lost 1 base to trimming and J lost 2 bases, with 9 bases between them.

This clonotype has just a few counts. It may be a read error: a sequence one base away is much more abundant. The chain links TRBV7-2 to TRBJ2-7; tentatively, D is TRBD2 (5 bases). This CDR3 comprises 18 residues. Germline lookup yields CDR1 SGHTA and CDR2 FQGNSA. V dropped 0 bases and J dropped 2 bases, with 20 bases sitting between them. CDR3 DNA: TGTGCCAGCAGCTTAGCGCTAATGAGGACTGGCGTAACCTACGAGCAGTACTTC. Protein: CASSLALMRTGVTYEQYF.

The genes are TRBV18 and TRBJ2-7; the D is unclear. V lost 3 bases, J lost 6 bases, and 12 bases lay in between. Germline CDR1 KGHSH, CDR2 LQKENI. This CDR3 comprises 13 residues. Here the CDR3 reads CASSPTPFGEQYF. CDR3 nucleotides: TGTGCCAGCTCACCCACTCCCTTCGGCGAGCAGTACTTC.

This clonotype has only a few counts. The chain uses TRBV4-1 and TRBJ2-7; weak D call: TRBD1 (6 bases). Germline CDR1 is MGHRA and CDR2 is YSYEKL. The CDR3 has 18 residues. The germline V and J ends were trimmed by 1 base and 0 bases, with 19 bases remaining between them. The CDR3 reads CASSQGRNSDRSSYEQYF. The CDR3 DNA follows: TGCGCCAGCAGCCAAGGTCGGAATTCCGACAGGAGCTCCTACGAGCAGTACTTC.

In DNA form, the CDR3 reads TGTGCCATCAGTGAGTCGACAGGGAGCACTGAAGCTTTCTTT. Translation: CAISESTGSTEAFF. The chain carries TRBV10-3 and TRBJ1-1, with 7 bases fitting TRBD1. The germline V gene has CDR1 ENHRY and CDR2 SYGVKD. The CDR3 runs 14 residues. V dropped 0 bases and J dropped 4; count of bases not matched to a gene: 2.

The V gene is TRBV6-2 or TRBV6-3, the J gene TRBJ1-1; D perhaps matches TRBD1 (6 bases). Looked up from germline, CDR1 is MNHEY and CDR2 is SVGEGT. The CDR3 covers 14 residues. Trimming shortened V by 8 bases and J by 1 base, and 14 bases separated the two germline ends. This CDR3 reads CASRPGRGNTEAFF. The CDR3 bases are TGTGCCAGCCGTCCCGGCAGGGGGAACACTGAAGCTTTCTTT.

This clonotype was recorded many times. V is TRBV6-1 and J is TRBJ2-6, with a possible D match to TRBD2 (5 bases). With 0 bases removed from V and 4 bases from J, the gap between germline ends came to 10 bases. The germline V gene encodes CDR1 MNHNS and CDR2 SASEGT. The CDR3 covers 16 residues. The CDR3 spells CASSEAGGAGANVLTF. The CDR3 nucleotides are TGTGCCAGCAGTGAAGCAGGAGGAGCCGGGGCCAACGTCCTGACTTTC.

The chain combines TRBV2 with TRBJ2-5, with a possible D match to TRBD2 (5 bases). Germline V lookup: CDR1 SNHLY, CDR2 FYNNEI. The CDR3 runs 15 residues. The germline V and J ends were trimmed by 3 bases and 5 bases, with 16 bases remaining between them. CDR3 amino acids: CASSDYGPSGETQYF. As DNA, the CDR3 is TGTGCCAGCAGTGACTACGGCCCCTCGGGGGAGACCCAGTACTTC. Full variable domain (missing parts from reference TRBV2 and TRBJ2-5): EPEVTQTPSHQVTQMGQEVILRCVPISNHLYFYWYRQILGQKVEFLVSFYNNEISEKSEIFDDQFSVERPDGSNFTLKIRSTKLEDSAMYFCASSDYGPSGETQYFGPGTRLLVL.

The sample holds a few counts of this clonotype. The genes are TRBV12-3 or TRBV12-4 and TRBJ1-1; D is ambiguous. The CDR3 is made up of 13 amino acids. V gave up 5 bases and J gave up 8 bases, with 15 bases separating them. CDR3 coding DNA: TGTGCCAGCAGTCGAATAATGTCAGAAGAAGCTTTCTTT. Its translation is CASSRIMSEEAFF.

This clonotype was observed a handful of times. A much larger clone is a single base away; this may be a read error. Written as DNA, the CDR3 is TGTGCCAACAGTCCGGGACAGCACACAGATACGCAGTATTTT. It encodes CANSPGQHTDTQYF. The J gene is TRBJ2-3, the V gene TRBV10-3, with 7 bases identical to TRBD1. This CDR3 contains 14 residues. Germline CDR1 is ENHRY and CDR2 is SYGVKD.

The chain couples TRBV28 to TRBJ2-5, with D perhaps TRBD1 (6 bases). V was pared by 7 bases and J by 5 bases, with 11 bases between. The V gene's germline CDR1 is MDHEN and CDR2 SYDVKM. The CDR3 contains 12 residues. The chain's CDR3 is CASKTGWETQYF. CDR3 DNA: TGTGCCAGCAAAACAGGGTGGGAGACCCAGTACTTC.

The chain couples TRBV7-2 to TRBJ2-2; a weak D match, TRBD1 (5 bases). Trimming took off 3 bases at V and 4 bases at J, with 9 bases between the two ends. The CDR3 totals 14 residues. Germline assignment: CDR1 SGHTA and CDR2 FQGNSA. CDR3 DNA: TGTGCCAGCAGCTTTTTAGGGGTCACCGGGGAGCTGTTTTTT. Amino acids: CASSFLGVTGELFF.

The chain joins TRBV6-1 to TRBJ2-5, with D possibly TRBD1 on 5 matching bases. The CDR3 is made up of 14 amino acids. The V gene's germline CDR1 is MNHNS and CDR2 SASEGT. V dropped 2 bases and J dropped 6 bases, with 13 bases sitting between them. The CDR3 coding sequence is TGTGCCAGCAGTGAACGTCCAGGGATCAAGACCCAGTACTTC. This sequence encodes CASSERPGIKTQYF.

Written as DNA, the CDR3 is TGTGCCAGCAGGCTGGACAGTAGAGGCGAAGAGACCCAGTACTTC. Its translation: CASRLDSRGEETQYF. The rearrangement links TRBV13 to TRBJ2-5; possible D gene TRBD1, 6 bases. Germline CDR1 reads PRHDT; CDR2 reads FYEKMQ (reference sequence). The CDR3 sequence is 15 residues long. Trimming took 6 bases from V and 3 from J, leaving 17 bases between them.

This clonotype was counted ten times or more. This chain links TRBV7-9 with TRBJ1-1; D might be TRBD1 (6 bases). V dropped 5 bases and J dropped 1 base, with 11 bases sitting between them. The CDR3 covers 14 residues. The germline V gene encodes CDR1 SEHNR and CDR2 FQNEAQ (reference sequence). The CDR3 DNA sequence: TGTGCCAGCAGCCTCGGACAGCCGAACACTGAAGCTTTCTTT. As protein: CASSLGQPNTEAFF.